This entry lists 14 T cell receptor beta chains sequenced from one sample in a study of OX40 agonist ivuxolimab in advanced cancers. Sequenced by immunoSEQ multiplex PCR; TCRdb stores in-frame clones only, minus some. Found here are 67,000 or so clones, 89% of them singletons; the top ten hold 0.85% to 1.2%. The source was CD4+ or CD8+ T cells sorted from blood, collected in a trial of the OX40 agonist ivuxolimab. Source of these receptors: an adult with an advanced solid tumor such as melanoma, head and neck, liver or kidney cancer.

A single count supports this clone. The V and J genes are TRBV6-5 and TRBJ1-1; 10 bases match TRBD1. The CDR3 loop spans 14 amino acids. The germline V gene has CDR1 MNHEY and CDR2 SVGAGI. V lost 6 bases and J lost 5; bases outside the gene matches: 6. CDR3 amino acids: CASRDRGLVTEAFF. In DNA form, the CDR3 reads TGTGCCAGCAGAGACAGGGGGCTAGTGACTGAAGCTTTCTTT.

This clone has only one observation. The V and J genes are TRBV7-8 and TRBJ1-6; D uncertain. Germline assignment: CDR1 SGHVS and CDR2 FQNEAQ. The CDR3 runs 14 residues. V was clipped by 2 bases and J by 9 bases, with 11 bases between them. CDR3 nucleotides: TGTGCCAGCAGCTTATCCCTTAGGGCTTCACCCCTCCACTTT. Translating it yields CASSLSLRASPLHF.

The V and J genes are TRBV19 and TRBJ2-3, with D uncertain. The CDR3 totals 13 residues. Germline assignment: CDR1 LNHDA and CDR2 SQIVND (reference sequence). The ends were cut back, 4 bases at V and 1 base at J, with 6 bases in the middle. The CDR3 loop is CASSKGRTDTQYF. Written as DNA, the CDR3 is TGTGCCAGTAGTAAGGGCCGCACAGATACGCAGTATTTT.

This sequence joins TRBV7-8 and TRBJ1-2, with D possibly being TRBD1 (5 bases). Trimming took 1 base from V and 4 from J, leaving 13 bases between them. Germline V gene sequence: CDR1 SGHVS, CDR2 FQNEAQ. The CDR3 has 15 residues. This CDR3 is CASSLVRDSPYGYTF. CDR3 nucleotide sequence: TGTGCCAGCAGCTTAGTTCGAGACAGTCCCTATGGCTACACCTTC.

The chain links TRBV5-4 to TRBJ2-1, with 12 bases aligning to TRBD2. The V gene end was trimmed by 3 bases and the J gene end by 4 bases; junction bases not matched to a gene: 5. The CDR3 length is 16 residues. Germline CDR1 reads SGHNT; CDR2 reads YYREEE (reference sequence). CDR3 sequence reads: CASSSGLAGKYNEQFF. The DNA for the CDR3 is TGTGCCAGCAGCTCTGGACTAGCGGGGAAGTACAATGAGCAGTTCTTC.

The rearrangement links TRBV6-1 to TRBJ1-2; tentatively, D is TRBD1 (5 bases). Germline V gene lookup returns CDR1 MNHNS and CDR2 SASEGT. The CDR3 sequence is 14 residues long. V was pared by 4 bases and J by 5 bases, with 14 bases between. CDR3 in amino acids: CASSGALGTYGYTF. The CDR3 coding sequence is TGTGCCAGCAGTGGAGCGCTTGGGACTTATGGCTACACCTTC.

This clone was seen a handful of times. CDR3 nucleotides: TGTGCCAGCGGACAGGGCTATGGCTACACCTTC. Its translation: CASGQGYGYTF. The chain carries TRBV30 and TRBJ1-2; 8 nucleotides align to TRBD1. The junction had 3 bases not matched to a gene; V was cut back by 8 bases and J by 4 bases. The CDR3 contains 11 residues. The germline CDR1 and CDR2 sequences are GTSNPN and SVGIG (reference sequence).

The chain is built from TRBV7-4 and TRBJ1-3; D unresolved. The CDR3 runs to 15 residues. CDR1 and CDR2 from the germline V gene are SGHVT and SQSDAQ. Deletions cut 3 bases from V and 4 bases from J, with 13 bases between. CDR3 nucleotides: TGTGCCAGCAGCTTTGGCAGATTGCGCGGAAACACCATATATTTT. The encoded protein is CASSFGRLRGNTIYF.

The chain is built from TRBV18 and TRBJ2-1, with D maybe TRBD1 (6 bases). The ends were cut back, 1 base at V and 3 bases at J, with 10 bases in the middle. From germline, CDR1 is KGHSH and CDR2 LQKENI. This CDR3 is 15 amino acids long. The CDR3 DNA follows: TGTGCCAGCTCACCACTCCGGGACATCTACAATGAGCAGTTCTTC. Protein sequence: CASSPLRDIYNEQFF.

This clone has a single count. V and J are TRBV27 and TRBJ1-3; perhaps TRBD1 as D (6 bases). The CDR3 covers 14 residues. The germline V gene encodes CDR1 MNHEY and CDR2 SMNVEV (reference sequence). V was trimmed by 5 bases and J by 1 base, leaving 9 bases between them. The CDR3 nucleotides read TGTGCCAGCAGTCTACAGGGATCTGGAAACACCATATATTTT. Amino acids: CASSLQGSGNTIYF.

The gene calls are TRBV30 and TRBJ2-3; 13 nucleotides agree with TRBD2. This CDR3 contains 13 residues. Per the germline V gene, CDR1 is GTSNPN and CDR2 is SVGIG (reference sequence). CDR3 nucleotide sequence: TGTGCACACGGACTAGCGGGGGCAGATACGCAGTATTTT. This sequence encodes CAHGLAGADTQYF.

This chain uses TRBV6-5 with TRBJ2-1; D not certain. V lost 6 bases and J 15 bases, leaving 15 bases between the germline ends. The germline CDR1 and CDR2 sequences are MNHEY and SVGAGI. The CDR3 is made up of 11 amino acids. The CDR3 DNA sequence: TGTGCCAGCAGACGTGAGCTCCAACTGTTCTTC. As protein: CASRRELQLFF.

The chain combines TRBV6-5 with TRBJ1-1; tentatively, D is TRBD1 (5 bases). V lost 6 bases, J lost 5 bases, and 10 bases lay in between. CDR3 length: 12 residues. The germline V gene encodes CDR1 MNHEY and CDR2 SVGAGI. The CDR3 DNA reads as TGTGCCAGCAGGGACACGAGGACTGAAGCTTTCTTT. It encodes CASRDTRTEAFF.

This chain uses TRBV19 with TRBJ1-1; no reliable D call. V lost 3 bases to trimming and J lost 4 bases, with 9 bases between them. The germline V gene has CDR1 LNHDA and CDR2 SQIVND (reference sequence). CDR3 length equals 13 residues. The CDR3 region is CASSIEGRTEAFF. Written as DNA, the CDR3 is TGTGCCAGTAGTATTGAAGGGCGCACTGAAGCTTTCTTT. The full variable domain, in which reference TRBV19 and TRBJ1-1 provide the parts outside the CDR3, is DGGITQSPKYLFRKEGQNVTLSCEQNLNHDAMYWYRQDPGQGLRLIYYSQIVNDFQKGDIAEGYSVSREKKESFPLTVTSAQKNPTAFYLCASSIEGRTEAFFGQGTRLTVV.